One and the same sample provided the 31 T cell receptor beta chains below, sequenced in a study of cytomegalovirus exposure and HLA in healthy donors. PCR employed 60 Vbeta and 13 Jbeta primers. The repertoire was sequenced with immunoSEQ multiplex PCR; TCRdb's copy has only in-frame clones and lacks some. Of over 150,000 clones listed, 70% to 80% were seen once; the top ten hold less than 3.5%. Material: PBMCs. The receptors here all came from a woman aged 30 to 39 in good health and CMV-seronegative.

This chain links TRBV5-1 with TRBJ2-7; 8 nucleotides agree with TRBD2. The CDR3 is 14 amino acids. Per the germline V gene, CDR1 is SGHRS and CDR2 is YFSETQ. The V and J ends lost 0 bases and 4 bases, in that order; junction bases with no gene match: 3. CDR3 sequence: CASSLGTSPYEQYF. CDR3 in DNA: TGCGCCAGCAGCTTGGGGACTAGCCCTTACGAGCAGTACTTC.

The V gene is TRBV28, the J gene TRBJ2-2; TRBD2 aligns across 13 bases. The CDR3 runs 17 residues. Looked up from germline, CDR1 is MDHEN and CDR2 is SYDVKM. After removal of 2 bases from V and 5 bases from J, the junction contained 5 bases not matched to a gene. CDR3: CASSLGLAGETTGELFF. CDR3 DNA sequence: TGTGCCAGCAGTTTAGGACTAGCGGGAGAAACTACCGGGGAGCTGTTTTTT.

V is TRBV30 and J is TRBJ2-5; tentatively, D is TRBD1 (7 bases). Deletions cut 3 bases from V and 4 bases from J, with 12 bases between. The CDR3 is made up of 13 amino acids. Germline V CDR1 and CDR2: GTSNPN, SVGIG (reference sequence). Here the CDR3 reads CAWRPQGGETQYF. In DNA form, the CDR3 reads TGTGCCTGGAGACCCCAGGGGGGAGAGACCCAGTACTTC.

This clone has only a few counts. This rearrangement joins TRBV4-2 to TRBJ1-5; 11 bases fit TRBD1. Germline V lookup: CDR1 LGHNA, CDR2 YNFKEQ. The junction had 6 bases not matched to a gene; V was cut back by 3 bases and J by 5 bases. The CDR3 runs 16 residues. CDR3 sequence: CASSQRDRGIYQPQHF. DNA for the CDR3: TGTGCCAGCAGCCAGAGGGACAGGGGGATTTATCAGCCCCAGCATTTT.

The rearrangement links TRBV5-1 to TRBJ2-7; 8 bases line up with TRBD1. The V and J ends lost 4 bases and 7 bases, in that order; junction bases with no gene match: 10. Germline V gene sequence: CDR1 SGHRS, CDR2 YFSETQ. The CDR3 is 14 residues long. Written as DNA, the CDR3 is TGCGCCAGCAGCCCCGGACAGGGAAATTGGGAGCAGTACTTC. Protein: CASSPGQGNWEQYF.

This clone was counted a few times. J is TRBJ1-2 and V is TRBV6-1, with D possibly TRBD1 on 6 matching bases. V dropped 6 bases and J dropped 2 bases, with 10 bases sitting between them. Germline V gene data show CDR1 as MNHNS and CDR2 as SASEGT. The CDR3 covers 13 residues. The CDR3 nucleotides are TGTGCCAGCAGAGGGGGGGCGAACTATGGCTACACCTTC. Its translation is CASRGGANYGYTF.

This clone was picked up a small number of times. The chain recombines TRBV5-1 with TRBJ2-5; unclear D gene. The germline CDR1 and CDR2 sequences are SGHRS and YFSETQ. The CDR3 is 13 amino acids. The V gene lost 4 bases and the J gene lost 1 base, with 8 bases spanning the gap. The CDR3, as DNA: TGCGCCAGCAGCCCGACTGGCCAAGAGACCCAGTACTTC. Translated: CASSPTGQETQYF.

The CDR3 DNA reads TGTGCCAGCAGCCAAGATGACAGGGGGCAAGAGACCCAGTACTTC. This translates into CASSQDDRGQETQYF. This chain links TRBV4-2 with TRBJ2-5; 9 nucleotides match TRBD1. Germline V gene lookup returns CDR1 LGHNA and CDR2 YNFKEQ. V trimming: 0 bases; J trimming: 2 bases; junction bases outside the gene matches: 1. The CDR3 length is 15 residues.

The CDR3 reads CASSQGRVGTDTQYF. The CDR3 nucleotides read TGTGCCAGCAGCCAAGGGCGGGTCGGCACAGATACGCAGTATTTT. The V call is TRBV4-2, the J call TRBJ2-3, with D perhaps TRBD2 (5 bases). CDR1 and CDR2 (germline): LGHNA, YNFKEQ. This CDR3 spans 15 amino acids. V lost 1 base and J 1 base, leaving 9 bases between the germline ends.

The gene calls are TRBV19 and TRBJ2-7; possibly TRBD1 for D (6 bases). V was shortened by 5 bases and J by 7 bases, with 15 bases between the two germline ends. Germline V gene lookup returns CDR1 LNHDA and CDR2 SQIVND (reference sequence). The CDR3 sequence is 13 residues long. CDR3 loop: CASSAHRATEQYF. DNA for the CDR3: TGTGCCAGTAGTGCCCACAGGGCGACGGAGCAGTACTTC.

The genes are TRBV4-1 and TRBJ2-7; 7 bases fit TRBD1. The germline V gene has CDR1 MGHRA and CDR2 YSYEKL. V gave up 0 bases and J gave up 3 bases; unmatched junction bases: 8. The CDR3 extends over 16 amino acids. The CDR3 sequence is CASSQDRRQGNYEQYF. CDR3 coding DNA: TGCGCCAGCAGCCAAGATAGGAGACAGGGTAACTACGAGCAGTACTTC.

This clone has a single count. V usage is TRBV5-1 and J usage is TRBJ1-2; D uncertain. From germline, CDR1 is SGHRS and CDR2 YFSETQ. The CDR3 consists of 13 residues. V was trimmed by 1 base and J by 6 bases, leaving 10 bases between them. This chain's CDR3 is CASSLIGRDGYTF. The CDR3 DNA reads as TGCGCCAGCAGCTTGATAGGGAGGGATGGCTACACCTTC.

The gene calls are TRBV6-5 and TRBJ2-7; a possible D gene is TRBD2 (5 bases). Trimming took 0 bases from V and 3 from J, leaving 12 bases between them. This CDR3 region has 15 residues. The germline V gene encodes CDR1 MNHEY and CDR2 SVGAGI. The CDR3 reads CASSYSSLAGYEQYF. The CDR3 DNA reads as TGTGCCAGCAGTTACTCTTCCCTAGCCGGCTACGAGCAGTACTTC.

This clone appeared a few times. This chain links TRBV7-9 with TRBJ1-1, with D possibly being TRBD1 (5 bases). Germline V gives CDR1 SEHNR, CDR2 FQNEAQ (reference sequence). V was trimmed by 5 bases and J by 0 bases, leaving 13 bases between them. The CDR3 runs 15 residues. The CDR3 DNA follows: TGTGCCAGCAGCCCACGACAGCTTATGAACACTGAAGCTTTCTTT. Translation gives CASSPRQLMNTEAFF. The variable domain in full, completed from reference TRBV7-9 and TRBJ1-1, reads DTGVSQNPRHKITKRGQNVTFRCDPISEHNRLYWYRQTLGQGPEFLTYFQNEAQLEKSRLLSDRFSAERPKGSFSTLEIQRTEQGDSAMYLCASSPRQLMNTEAFFGQGTRLTVV.

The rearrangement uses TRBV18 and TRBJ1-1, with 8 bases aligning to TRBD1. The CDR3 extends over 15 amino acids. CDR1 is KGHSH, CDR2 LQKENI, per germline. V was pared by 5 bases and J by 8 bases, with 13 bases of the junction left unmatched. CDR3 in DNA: TGTGCCAGCTCAGAACAGGGGGACGGGTTGGCAGAAGCTTTCTTT. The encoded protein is CASSEQGDGLAEAFF.

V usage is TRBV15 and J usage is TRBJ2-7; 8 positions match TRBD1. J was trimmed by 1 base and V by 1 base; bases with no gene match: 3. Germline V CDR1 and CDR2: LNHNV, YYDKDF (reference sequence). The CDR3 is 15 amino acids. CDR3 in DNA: TGTGCCACCAGCAGAGGGGGACAGGAGTCCTACGAGCAGTACTTC. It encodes CATSRGGQESYEQYF.

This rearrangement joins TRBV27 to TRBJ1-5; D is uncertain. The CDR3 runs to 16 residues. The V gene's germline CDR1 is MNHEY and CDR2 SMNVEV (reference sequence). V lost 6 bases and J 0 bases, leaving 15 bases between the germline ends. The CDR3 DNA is TGTGCCAGCAGAGTTTGCGGATTGTATAGCAATCAGCCCCAGCATTTT. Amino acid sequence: CASRVCGLYSNQPQHF.

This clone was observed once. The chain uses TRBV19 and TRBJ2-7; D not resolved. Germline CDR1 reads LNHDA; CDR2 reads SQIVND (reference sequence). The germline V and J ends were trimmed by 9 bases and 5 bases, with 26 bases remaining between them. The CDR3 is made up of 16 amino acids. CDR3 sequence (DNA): TGTGCCAGCCCGCCAATCGAAACTACTTCTTACCACGAGCAGTACTTC. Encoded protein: CASPPIETTSYHEQYF.

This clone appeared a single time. The CDR3 sequence: CASSRGTNQPQHF. The CDR3 coding sequence is TGTGCCAGCAGCAGGGGGACAAATCAGCCCCAGCATTTT. The chain couples TRBV9 to TRBJ1-5, with D perhaps matching TRBD1 (6 bases). V was shortened by 4 bases and J by 4 bases, with 9 bases between the two germline ends. This CDR3 is built from 13 residues. Germline CDR1 SGDLS, CDR2 YYNGEE.

DNA for the CDR3: TGTGCCAGCTCACCCTGGACTAGCGGAGAAGAGACCCAGTACTTC. It translates to CASSPWTSGEETQYF. This rearrangement joins TRBV18 to TRBJ2-5; the match to TRBD2 covers 10 bases. Germline V lookup: CDR1 KGHSH, CDR2 LQKENI. Germline trimming cut 3 bases from V and 3 bases from J; bases unmatched to any gene: 4. CDR3 length: 15 residues.

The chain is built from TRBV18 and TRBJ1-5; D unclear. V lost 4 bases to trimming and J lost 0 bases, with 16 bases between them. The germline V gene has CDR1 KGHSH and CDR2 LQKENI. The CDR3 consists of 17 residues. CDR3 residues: CASSQTTDITSNQPQHF. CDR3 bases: TGTGCCAGCTCACAAACAACCGATATAACTAGCAATCAGCCCCAGCATTTT.

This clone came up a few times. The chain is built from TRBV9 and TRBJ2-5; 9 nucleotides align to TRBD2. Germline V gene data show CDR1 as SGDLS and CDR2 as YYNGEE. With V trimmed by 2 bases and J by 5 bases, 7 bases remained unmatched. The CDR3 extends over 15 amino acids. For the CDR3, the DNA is TGTGCCAGCAGCGTTAGCGGGGGCCCCGCTGAGACCCAGTACTTC. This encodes CASSVSGGPAETQYF.

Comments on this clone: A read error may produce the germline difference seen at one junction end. The CDR3 is CSSRHSGWGRVEETQYF. DNA for the CDR3: TGTTCCAGCAGACATAGTGGGTGGGGGCGAGTTGAAGAGACCCAGTACTTC. J is TRBJ2-5 and V is TRBV7-9, with a weak D call TRBD1 (6 bases). In germline, CDR1 is SEHNR, CDR2 FQNEAQ (reference sequence). CDR3 length: 17 amino acids.

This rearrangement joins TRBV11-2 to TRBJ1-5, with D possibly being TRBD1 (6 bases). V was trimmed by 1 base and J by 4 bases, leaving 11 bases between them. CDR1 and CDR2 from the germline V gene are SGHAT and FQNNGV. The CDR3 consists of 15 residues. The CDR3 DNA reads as TGTGCCAGCAGCTTAGGTGGGGGGGCAAATCAGCCCCAGCATTTT. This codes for CASSLGGGANQPQHF.

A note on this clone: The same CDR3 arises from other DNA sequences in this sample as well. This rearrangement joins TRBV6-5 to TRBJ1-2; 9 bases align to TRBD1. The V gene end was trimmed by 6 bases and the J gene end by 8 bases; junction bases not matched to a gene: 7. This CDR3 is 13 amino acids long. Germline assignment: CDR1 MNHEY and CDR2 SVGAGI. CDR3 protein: CASRMTGGSGYTF. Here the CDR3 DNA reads TGTGCCAGCAGGATGACAGGGGGTTCCGGCTACACCTTC.

CDR3 bases: TGTGCCAGCAGACGCGGGGCAAAGGGCTATGGCCACACCTTC. This sequence encodes CASRRGAKGYGHTF. The chain links TRBV21-1 to TRBJ1-2. TRBV21-1 is given as a pseudogene. The CDR3 totals 14 residues.

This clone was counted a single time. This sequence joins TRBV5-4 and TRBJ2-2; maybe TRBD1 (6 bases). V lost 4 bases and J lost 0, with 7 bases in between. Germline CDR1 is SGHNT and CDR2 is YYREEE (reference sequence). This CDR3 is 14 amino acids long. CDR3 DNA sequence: TGTGCCAGCAGCCGGGACACGAACACCGGGGAGCTGTTTTTT. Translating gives CASSRDTNTGELFF.

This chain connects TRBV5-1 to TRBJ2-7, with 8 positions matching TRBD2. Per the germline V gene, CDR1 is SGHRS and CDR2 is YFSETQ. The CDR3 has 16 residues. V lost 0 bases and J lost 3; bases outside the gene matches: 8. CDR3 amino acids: CASSLAPAGGVYEQYF. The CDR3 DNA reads TGCGCCAGCAGCTTGGCACCGGCGGGAGGAGTCTACGAGCAGTACTTC.

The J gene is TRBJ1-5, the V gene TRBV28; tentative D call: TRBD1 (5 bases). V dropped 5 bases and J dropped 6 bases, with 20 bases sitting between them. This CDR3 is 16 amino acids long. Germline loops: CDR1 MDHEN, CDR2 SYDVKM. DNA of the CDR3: TGTGCCAGCAGTCCCCGTTGGGGCGGGGGTTCTCAGCCCCAGCATTTT. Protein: CASSPRWGGGSQPQHF.

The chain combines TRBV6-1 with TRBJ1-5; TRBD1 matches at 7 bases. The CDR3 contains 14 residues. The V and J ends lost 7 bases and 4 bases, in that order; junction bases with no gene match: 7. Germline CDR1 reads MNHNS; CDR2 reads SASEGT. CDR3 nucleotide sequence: TGTGCCAGCATCCGGGACAGAAGAAATCAGCCCCAGCATTTT. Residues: CASIRDRRNQPQHF.

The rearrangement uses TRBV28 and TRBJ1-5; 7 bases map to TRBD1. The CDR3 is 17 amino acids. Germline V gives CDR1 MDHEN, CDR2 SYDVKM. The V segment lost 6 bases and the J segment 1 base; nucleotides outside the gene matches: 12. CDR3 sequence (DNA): TGTGCCAGCAGAGCCCGACAGGGCGTCCGGAGCAATCAGCCCCAGCATTTT. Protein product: CASRARQGVRSNQPQHF.